This T cell receptor beta chain comes out of a study of CD8 T cells in ankylosing spondylitis. Study results and caveats: Reportedly, significant enrichment of disease-linked clones occurred in matched ankylosing spondylitis synovial fluid. Seemingly distinctive of ankylosing spondylitis blood was a TCR beta motif formed by eight highly homologous variants.

For TCR beta, libraries came from quantitative 5'-RACE with molecular barcodes. Each CDR3 protein is one row after TCRdb ran MiXCR on the 5' RACE reads. Of about 240,000 distinct CDR3 sequences listed, 8% to 9.5% were seen once; the top ten hold around 7%. The CDR3 extends over 17 amino acids. Trimming stripped 2 bases from V and 0 bases from J, with 11 bases between. In its sample, this clonotype was seen many times. Its matching antigen is unknown. This chain joins TRBV12-3 or TRBV12-4 and TRBJ2-6; no definite D call. The sample taken for sequencing was blood, either unsorted or a sorted T cell fraction (not recorded which). This receptor was identified in a male donor with ankylosing spondylitis or in good health (not recorded which). As DNA, the CDR3 is TGTGCCAGCAGTTTAATACTCCCAACCTCTGGGGCCAACGTCCTGACTTTC. Its protein is CASSLILPTSGANVLTF.